This TCR beta chain was identified in a study of early T cells in non-severe SARS-CoV-2 infection. The CDR3 is 15 amino acids. Germline CDR1 MNHNY, CDR2 SVGAGI (reference sequence). V was shortened by 2 bases and J by 0 bases, with 11 bases between the two germline ends. This clonotype has ten or more counts. Its cognate antigen is unknown. The TCR library protocol attached unique molecular identifiers to the individual cDNA molecules. TCRdb redid the calling of the 5' RACE reads with MiXCR, one entry per CDR3 protein. The table shows tens of thousands of distinct CDR3 sequences, with 11% occurring only once. Study-level results: Anti-spike CD8 responses were favored in VDJdb matching, and private and CD4 specificities were missed.

The V gene is TRBV6-6, the J gene TRBJ2-7, with D maybe TRBD1 (5 bases). The sequencing sample was made of whole blood. This receptor was identified in an adult who was a healthcare worker with PCR-confirmed SARS-CoV-2 infection or an uninfected control (not recorded which). CDR3 in amino acids: CASSYDSSSSYEQYF. The CDR3 DNA sequence: TGTGCCAGCAGTTACGACAGTTCGAGCTCCTACGAGCAGTACTTC.